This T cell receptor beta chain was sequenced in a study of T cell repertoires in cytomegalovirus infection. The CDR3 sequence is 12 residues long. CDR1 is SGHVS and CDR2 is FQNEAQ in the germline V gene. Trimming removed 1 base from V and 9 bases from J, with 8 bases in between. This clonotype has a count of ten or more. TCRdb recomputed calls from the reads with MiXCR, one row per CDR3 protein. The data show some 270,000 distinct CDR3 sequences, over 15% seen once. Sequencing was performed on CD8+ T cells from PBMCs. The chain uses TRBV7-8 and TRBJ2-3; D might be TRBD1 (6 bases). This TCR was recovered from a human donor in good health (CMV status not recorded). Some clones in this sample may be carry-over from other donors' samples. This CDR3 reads CASSLVQGTQYF. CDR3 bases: TGTGCCAGCAGCTTAGTACAGGGAACGCAGTATTTT.